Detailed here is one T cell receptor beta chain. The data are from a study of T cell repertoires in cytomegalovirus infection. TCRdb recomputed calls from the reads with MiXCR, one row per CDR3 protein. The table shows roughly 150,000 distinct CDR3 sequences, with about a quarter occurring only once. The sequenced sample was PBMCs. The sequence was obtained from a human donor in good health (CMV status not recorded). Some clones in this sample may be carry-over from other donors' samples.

CDR3 DNA: TGCGCCAGCAGCTTGGCGGGGGCCTCTTTTGATACGCAGTATTTT. Translating it yields CASSLAGASFDTQYF. The genes are TRBV5-1 and TRBJ2-3; either TRBD1 or TRBD2 may fit D (6 bases each). The ends were cut back, 0 bases at V and 6 bases at J, with 14 bases in the middle. This CDR3 spans 15 amino acids. Germline V gene data show CDR1 as SGHRS and CDR2 as YFSETQ.